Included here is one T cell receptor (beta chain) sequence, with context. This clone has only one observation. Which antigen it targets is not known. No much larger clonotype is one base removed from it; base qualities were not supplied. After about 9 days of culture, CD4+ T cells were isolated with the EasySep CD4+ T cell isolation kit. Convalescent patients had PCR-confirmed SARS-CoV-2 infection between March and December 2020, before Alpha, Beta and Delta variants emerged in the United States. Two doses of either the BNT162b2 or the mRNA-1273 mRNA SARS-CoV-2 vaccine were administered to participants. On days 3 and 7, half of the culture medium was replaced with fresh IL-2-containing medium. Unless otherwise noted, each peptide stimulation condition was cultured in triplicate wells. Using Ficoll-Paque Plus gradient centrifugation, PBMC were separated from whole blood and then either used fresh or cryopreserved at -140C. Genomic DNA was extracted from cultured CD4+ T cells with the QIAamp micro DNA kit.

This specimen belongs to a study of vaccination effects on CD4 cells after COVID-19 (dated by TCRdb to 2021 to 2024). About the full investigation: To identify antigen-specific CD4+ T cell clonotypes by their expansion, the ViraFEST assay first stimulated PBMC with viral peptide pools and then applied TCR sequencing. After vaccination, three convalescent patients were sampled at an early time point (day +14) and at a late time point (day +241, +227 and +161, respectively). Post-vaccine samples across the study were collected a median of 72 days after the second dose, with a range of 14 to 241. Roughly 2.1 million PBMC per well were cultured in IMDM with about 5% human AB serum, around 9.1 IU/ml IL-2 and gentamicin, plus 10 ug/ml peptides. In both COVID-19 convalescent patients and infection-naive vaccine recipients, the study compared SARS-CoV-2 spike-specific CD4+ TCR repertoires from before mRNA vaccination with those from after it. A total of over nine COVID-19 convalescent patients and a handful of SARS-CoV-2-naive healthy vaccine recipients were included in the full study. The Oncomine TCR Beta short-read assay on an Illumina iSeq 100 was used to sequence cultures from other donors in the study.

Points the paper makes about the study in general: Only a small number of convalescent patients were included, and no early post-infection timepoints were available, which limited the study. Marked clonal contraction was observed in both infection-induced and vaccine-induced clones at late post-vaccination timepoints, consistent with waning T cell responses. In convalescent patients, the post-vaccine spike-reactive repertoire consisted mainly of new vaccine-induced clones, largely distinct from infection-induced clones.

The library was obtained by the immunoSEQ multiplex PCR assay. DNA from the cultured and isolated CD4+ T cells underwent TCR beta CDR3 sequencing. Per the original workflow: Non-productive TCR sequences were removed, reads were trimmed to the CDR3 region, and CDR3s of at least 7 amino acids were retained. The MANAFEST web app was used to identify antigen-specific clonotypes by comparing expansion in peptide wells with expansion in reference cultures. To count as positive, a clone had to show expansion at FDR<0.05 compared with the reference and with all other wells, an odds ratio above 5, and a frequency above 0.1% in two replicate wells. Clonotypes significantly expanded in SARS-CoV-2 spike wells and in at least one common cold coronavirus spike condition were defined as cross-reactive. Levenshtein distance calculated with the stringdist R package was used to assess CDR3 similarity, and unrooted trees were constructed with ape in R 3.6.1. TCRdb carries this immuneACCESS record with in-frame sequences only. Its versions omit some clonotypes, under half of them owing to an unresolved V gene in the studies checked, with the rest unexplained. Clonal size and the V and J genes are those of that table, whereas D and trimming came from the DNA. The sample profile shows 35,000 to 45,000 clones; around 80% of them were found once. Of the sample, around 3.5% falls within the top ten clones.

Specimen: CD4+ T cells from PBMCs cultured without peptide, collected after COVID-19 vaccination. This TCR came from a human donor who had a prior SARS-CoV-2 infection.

The sequence in DNA is TGCGCCAGCAGCGAAGCGGGGGTCAGGGATGAAAAACTGTTTTTT. Protein translation: CASSEAGVRDEKLFF. In this chain, TRBV4-1 is recombined with TRBJ1-4; TRBD1 is perhaps the D gene, given 5 matching bases. From the cysteine through the phenylalanine, the CDR3 covers 15 amino acids. Left in the record is the CDR3 DNA by itself, 45 bases read in frame from the first base. The trim is 5 bases for V and 6 bases for J, with a gap of 16 bases between the germline ends. CDR1 and CDR2, looked up from the germline V gene, are MGHRA and YSYEKL.